These T cell receptor beta chains were read from a single sample in a study of T cells in Graves' hyperthyroidism and ophthalmopathy. TCRdb used MiXCR to reprocess the multiplex PCR reads, holding one entry per CDR3 protein. Of 550,000 to 800,000 distinct CDR3 sequences listed, 15% to 20% were seen once; the top ten hold 15% to 19%. The sample taken for sequencing was blood. The receptors were gathered from a man between 45 and 60 years old with Graves' hyperthyroidism. Each CDR3 is given with its conserved first and last residue. The D gene is left open where the match is weak. Clone size is shown for a subset of rows, as once, few, many or a class of expanded clone.

clone_size d_call j_call v_call cdr3_nt cdr3_aa
- TRBD1 TRBJ1-2 TRBV2 TGTGCCAGCAGTTCCTTCGGACAGGGAAACTATGGCTACACCTTC CASSSFGQGNYGYTF
many - TRBJ1-1 TRBV12-5 TGTGCTAGTGGCATAGAGGGCACTGAAGCTTTCTTT CASGIEGTEAFF
- TRBD1 TRBJ1-6 TRBV11-2 TGTGCCAGCAGTTTAGAAGGGGGCGTGTGGTCACCCCTCCACTTT CASSLEGGVWSPLHF
- - TRBJ1-4 TRBV19 TGTGCCTCCTCCGGCGGGGGGCCGCCTAATGAAAAACTGTTTTTT CASSGGGPPNEKLFF
- TRBD2 TRBJ2-3 TRBV28 TGTGCCAGCAGCATCTCGGGACTAGCGGGTTCCACAGATACGCAGTATTTT CASSISGLAGSTDTQYF
- - TRBJ2-5 TRBV7-8 TGTGCCAGCAGTCCTAATACACCGGGACCCCCGAACTTC CASSPNTPGPPNF
- - TRBJ2-1 TRBV9 TGTGCCAGCAGCGTAGGGGGGCCCAGCAATGAGCAGTTCTTC CASSVGGPSNEQFF
many TRBD2 TRBJ2-1 TRBV11-2 TGTGCCAGCACCCTCCGGGGCCTAGCGGGTTACAATGAGCAGTTCTTC CASTLRGLAGYNEQFF
few TRBD2 TRBJ2-5 TRBV7-2 TGTGCCAGCAGCTACGCTAGCGGGGGCGGTATTGACCAGTACTTC CASSYASGGGIDQYF
few - TRBJ1-1 TRBV4-2 TGTGCCAGCAGCCAAGGCAGGGGTTTGAACACTGAAGCTTTCTTT CASSQGRGLNTEAFF
- - TRBJ2-5 TRBV7-3 TGTGCCAGCAGCTCAGGGGTGGGGGAGGGCGGAGAGACCCAGTACTTC CASSSGVGEGGETQYF
few TRBD2 TRBJ2-2 TRBV9 TGTGCCAGCAGCGTCATTTGGGAGGGAGGTACCGGGGAGCTGTTTTTT CASSVIWEGGTGELFF
many TRBD2 TRBJ2-3 TRBV2 TGTGCCAGCAACCAACTAGCGGGAGGGAAAGATACGCAGTATTTT CASNQLAGGKDTQYF
many - TRBJ2-3 TRBV18 TGTGCCAGCTCACCATATCCCCCAGATACGCAGTATTTT CASSPYPPDTQYF